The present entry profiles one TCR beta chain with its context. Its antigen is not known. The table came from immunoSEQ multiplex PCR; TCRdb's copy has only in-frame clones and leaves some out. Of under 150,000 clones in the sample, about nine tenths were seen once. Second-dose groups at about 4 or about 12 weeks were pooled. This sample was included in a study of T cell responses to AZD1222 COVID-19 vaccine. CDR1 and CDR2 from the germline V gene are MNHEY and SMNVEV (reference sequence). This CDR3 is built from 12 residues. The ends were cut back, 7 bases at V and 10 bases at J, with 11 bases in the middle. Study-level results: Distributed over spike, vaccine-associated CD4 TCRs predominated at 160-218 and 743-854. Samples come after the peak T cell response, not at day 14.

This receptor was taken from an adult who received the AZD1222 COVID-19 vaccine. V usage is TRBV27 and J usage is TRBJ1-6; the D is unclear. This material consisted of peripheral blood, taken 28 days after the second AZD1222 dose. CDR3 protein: CASTTIPSPLHF. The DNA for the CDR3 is TGTGCCAGCACTACCATCCCATCACCCCTCCACTTT.